The present entry profiles one T cell receptor (beta chain) with its context. There is no known antigen for this receptor. Per-base qualities were not stored, and no clone one base away is much larger. The sample originates from a study of control samples from healthy donors and cancer patients (dated by TCRdb to between 2020 and 2021). The receptor library was made with the immunoSEQ multiplex PCR assay. The source is immuneACCESS, and TCRdb retained only in-frame sequences with V and J called. Part of the clones is not carried over; for the studies checked, unresolved V genes explain less than half of this, and the remainder is unexplained. The sample table records about 76,000 clones; around nine tenths of these occur just once. The biggest ten clones account for around 9.5% of the sample. CDR1 and CDR2 are read off the germline V gene (reference sequence) as LNHNV and YYDKDF. V is trimmed back by 1 base and J by 3 bases, and the junction contains 6 bases that no gene match accounts for. Including cysteine and phenylalanine, the CDR3 has 16 amino acids. Left in the record is the CDR3 DNA by itself, 48 bases read in frame from the first base.

The TCR sequence derives from a woman in her forties or fifties with colorectal cancer. In this chain, TRBV15 is recombined with TRBJ1-5, with TRBD1 identical over 7 junction bases. The sequenced sample was PBMCs. The nucleotides are TGTGCCACCAGCAGAGTGGGACAGCTATACAATCAGCCCCAGCATTTT. Its protein product is CATSRVGQLYNQPQHF.